A selection of T cell receptor beta chains follows, all from one sample in a study of spatial heterogeneity in lung cancer. Each CDR3 protein is one row after TCRdb ran MiXCR on the 5' RACE reads. Of some 44,000 distinct CDR3 sequences detected, around 15% appear once; the ten largest clones hold 50% to 70%. This sample comprised PBMCs, obtained at surgery. The receptor source for this set is a male donor with early-stage non-small cell lung cancer. Each CDR3 is given without its conserved first and last residue. Rows give clone size only sometimes, using once, few, many, or a class for an expanded clone.

>TRBV7-8|TRBJ2-1|many
ASSLLTGAPGNEQF
>TRBV2|TRBJ1-6|.
ASRRTGEDSPLH
>TRBV29-1|TRBJ1-4|.
SVRSSNEKLF
>TRBV7-9|TRBJ2-7|many
ASSLVTSGTYEQY
>TRBV5-1|TRBJ2-3|many
ASSLVPFTDTQY
>TRBV18|TRBJ1-5|many
ASSPPLGQGSQPQH
>TRBV27|TRBJ2-5|few
ASSFRDGTQY
>TRBV10-2|TRBJ2-5|few
ASSESQRQETQY
>TRBV4-1|TRBJ1-4|few
ASSPPTGDNEKLF
>TRBV4-2|TRBJ1-5|few
ASSQLDSLYQPQH
>TRBV11-2|TRBJ1-1|medium-sized
ASSFAAGGYTEAF
>TRBV10-3|TRBJ2-7|medium-sized
AISESSYEQY
>TRBV24-1|TRBJ2-2|.
ATSDLPFTGELF
>TRBV18|TRBJ1-1|.
ASSLGRAMNTEAF
>TRBV2|TRBJ2-2|many
ASSESENTGELF
>TRBV5-6|TRBJ1-1|.
ASSPATGGNTEAF
>TRBV27|TRBJ2-7|.
ASSLASGSPGQY